This T cell receptor (beta chain) was recovered during a study of blood T cell repertoires in COVID-19. Study summary: Nucleic acid was either cDNA or gDNA, and it came from T cells, B-cell-depleted T cells, or PBMCs.

The data were produced by immunoSEQ multiplex PCR, yet TCRdb's version contains in-frame clones alone and is incomplete. The sample gives about 120,000 clones, roughly 77% of which show up once; roughly 17% is in the top ten. The sequenced material came from peripheral blood. The sequence came from a man between 60 and 75 years old with active or convalescent COVID-19.

The CDR3 nucleotides read TGTGCCAGCAGTAAGAGACTAGCGGGGTACAATGAGCAGTTCTTC. Its translation: CASSKRLAGYNEQFF. The V gene is TRBV25-1, the J gene TRBJ2-1, with 11 bases identical to TRBD2. The junction had 4 bases not matched to a gene; V was cut back by 5 bases and J by 4 bases. This CDR3 has 15 residues. CDR1 and CDR2 from the germline V gene are MGHDK and SYGVNS.